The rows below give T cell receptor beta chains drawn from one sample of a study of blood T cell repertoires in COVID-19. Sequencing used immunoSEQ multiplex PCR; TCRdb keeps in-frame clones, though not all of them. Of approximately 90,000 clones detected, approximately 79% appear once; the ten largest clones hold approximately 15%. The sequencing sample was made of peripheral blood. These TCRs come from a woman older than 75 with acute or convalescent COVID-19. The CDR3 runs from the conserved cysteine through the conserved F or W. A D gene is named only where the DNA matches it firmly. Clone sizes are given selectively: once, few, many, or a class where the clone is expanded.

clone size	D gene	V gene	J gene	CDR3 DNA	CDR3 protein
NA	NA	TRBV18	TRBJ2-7	TGTGCCAGCTCGACAAGCTCGGACAACTCCTACGAGCAGTACTTC	CASSTSSDNSYEQYF
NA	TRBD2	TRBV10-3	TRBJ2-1	TGTGCATCGGCGGGCGGGAGCTCCTACAATGAGCAGTTCTTC	CASAGGSSYNEQFF
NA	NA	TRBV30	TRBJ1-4	TGTGCCTGGTGCCAAACAGGCGCTAATGAAAAACTGTTTTTT	CAWCQTGANEKLFF
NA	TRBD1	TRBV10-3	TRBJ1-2	TGTGCCATCAGTGAGTCGAGCCAGGGGGCCGGGTATGGCTACACCTTC	CAISESSQGAGYGYTF
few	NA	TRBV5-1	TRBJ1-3	TGCGCCAGCAGCTTTCAACCACGTAGGGGCCCAGGGTCTGGAAACACCATATATTTT	CASSFQPRRGPGSGNTIYF
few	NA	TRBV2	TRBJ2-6	TGTGCCAGCAGTGAACGTGGGGCCAACGTCCTGACTTTC	CASSERGANVLTF
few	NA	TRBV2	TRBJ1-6	TGTGCCAAGCGGGGCCAGGACAACGTAGGATCACCCCTCCACTTT	CAKRGQDNVGSPLHF
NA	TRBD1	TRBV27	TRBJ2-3	TGTGCCAGCAGCCGCAAACCCCAGACCGGGACAGGGAGGACAGATACGCAGTATTTT	CASSRKPQTGTGRTDTQYF
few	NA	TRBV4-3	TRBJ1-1	TGCGCCAGCAGCCAGAACCGGGACACGGAAGAAGCTTTCTTT	CASSQNRDTEEAFF
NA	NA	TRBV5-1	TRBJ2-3	TGCGCCAGCAGTTCCAGATCAGGGGTAACAGATACGCAGTATTTT	CASSSRSGVTDTQYF